A selection of T cell receptor beta chains follows, all from one sample in a study of blood T cells in healthy people across ages. TCRdb analysed the 5' RACE reads with MiXCR anew, one entry per CDR3 protein. The repertoire holds over 1,500,000 distinct CDR3 sequences, with around 50% as singletons. The specimen was blood. The receptors were sampled from a woman aged 40 to 50 in good health. CDR3s include the opening cysteine and the closing phenylalanine or tryptophan. D genes are given only for firm matches. Size tells how often a clone was seen (once, few, many) or the class of an expanded clone, and some rows leave it out.

CDR3	DNA	D	size	V	J	length
CSARGTGTSDSYEQYF	TGCAGTGCTAGGGGAACCGGGACTAGCGATTCCTACGAGCAGTACTTC	TRBD2	.	TRBV20-1	TRBJ2-7	16
CASSLASGINEQYF	TGCGCCAGCAGCTTGGCTTCAGGGATCAACGAGCAGTACTTC	.	.	TRBV5-1	TRBJ2-7	14
CASSYRGVNGYTF	TGTGCCAGCAGCTACAGGGGGGTGAATGGCTACACCTTC	TRBD1	.	TRBV6-5	TRBJ1-2	13
CSASKGAGTDTQYF	TGCAGTGCTAGTAAGGGGGCTGGCACAGATACGCAGTATTTT	TRBD1	.	TRBV20-1	TRBJ2-3	14
CASSDSGGAGGYTF	TGTGCCAGCTCGGACTCAGGGGGCGCGGGTGGCTACACCTTC	TRBD1	.	TRBV25-1	TRBJ1-2	14
CATSRDLRGETQYF	TGTGCCACCAGCAGAGATCTCCGGGGAGAGACCCAGTACTTC	.	.	TRBV15	TRBJ2-5	14
CASSRDRQGANGNEKLFF	TGCGCCAGCAGCCGGGACCGACAGGGGGCGAATGGGAATGAAAAACTGTTTTTT	TRBD1	.	TRBV4-1	TRBJ1-4	18
CASSQGTGSNEQFF	TGCGCCAGCAGCCAAGGGACAGGCTCCAATGAGCAGTTCTTC	TRBD1	many	TRBV4-3	TRBJ2-1	14
CASSRSDSMDTQYF	TGTGCCAGCAGTCGTAGCGATTCTATGGATACGCAGTATTTT	.	.	TRBV12-3/TRBV12-4	TRBJ2-3	14
CASNAGVGPDEQFF	TGTGCCAGCAACGCTGGCGTCGGGCCGGATGAGCAGTTCTTC	.	.	TRBV9	TRBJ2-1	14
CASSLARGYDSPLHF	TGTGCCAGCAGCTTAGCCAGGGGGTATGATTCACCCCTCCACTTT	TRBD1	.	TRBV7-2	TRBJ1-6	15
CASSQDHFWDQPQHF	TGCGCCAGCAGCCAAGATCACTTCTGGGATCAGCCCCAGCATTTT	.	.	TRBV4-1	TRBJ1-5	15
CATSPGQGNDNEQFF	TGTGCCACCAGTCCGGGACAGGGGAATGACAATGAGCAGTTCTTC	TRBD1	.	TRBV24-1	TRBJ2-1	15
CASSQDSPGQGSKNIQYF	TGCGCCAGCAGCCAAGATTCTCCGGGACAGGGTTCCAAAAACATTCAGTACTTC	TRBD1	.	TRBV4-1	TRBJ2-4	18
CASFGTGGGNEQFF	TGTGCCAGCTTTGGGACAGGGGGTGGTAATGAGCAGTTCTTC	TRBD1	.	TRBV6-2/TRBV6-3	TRBJ2-1	14
CASSVFGTGGSDTQYF	TGTGCCAGCAGCGTATTCGGGACAGGAGGGTCAGATACGCAGTATTTT	TRBD1	.	TRBV9	TRBJ2-3	16
CASSELVHYGYTF	TGTGCCAGCAGTGAACTGGTTCACTATGGCTACACCTTC	.	.	TRBV2	TRBJ1-2	13
CSVAQGFDYGYTF	TGCAGCGTTGCGCAGGGATTTGACTATGGCTACACCTTC	.	.	TRBV29-1	TRBJ1-2	13
CSATSGGGNQPQHF	TGCAGTGCTACCTCAGGCGGGGGGAATCAGCCCCAGCATTTT	.	.	TRBV20-1	TRBJ1-5	14
CASGLRDNTDTQYF	TGTGCCAGCGGCCTTAGGGACAACACAGATACGCAGTATTTT	.	few	TRBV6-5	TRBJ2-3	14
CASSQGGSGGGHEQFF	TGCGCCAGCAGCCAAGGCGGTAGCGGGGGCGGACATGAGCAGTTCTTC	TRBD2	.	TRBV4-3	TRBJ2-1	16
CASSETGSGGYNEQFF	TGTGCCAGCAGTGAAACGGGTAGCGGGGGCTACAATGAGCAGTTCTTC	TRBD2	.	TRBV2	TRBJ2-1	16
CATYSGLNTEAFF	TGTGCCACGTACTCGGGTCTGAACACTGAAGCTTTCTTT	.	.	TRBV11-2	TRBJ1-1	13
CASSLDLRTFSYEQYF	TGTGCCAGCAGTTTAGACTTACGGACTTTCTCCTACGAGCAGTACTTC	.	.	TRBV27	TRBJ2-7	16
CASSFDRGREKLFF	TGTGCCAGCAGTTTCGACAGGGGACGGGAAAAACTGTTTTTT	TRBD1	.	TRBV7-2	TRBJ1-4	14
CASSALGGSYNEQFF	TGTGCCAGCAGTGCATTGGGCGGTTCCTACAATGAGCAGTTCTTC	.	few	TRBV6-4	TRBJ2-1	15
CASSQGVGLYGYTF	TGTGCCAGCAGCCAAGGTGTGGGACTCTATGGCTACACCTTC	.	.	TRBV4-2	TRBJ1-2	14
CASSLEGGQGPQHF	TGTGCCAGCAGCTTAGAAGGGGGCCAGGGGCCCCAGCATTTT	TRBD1	once	TRBV7-2	TRBJ1-5	14
CSAFGGQGVSPLHF	TGCAGTGCCTTCGGTGGGCAGGGAGTATCACCCCTCCACTTT	.	few	TRBV20-1	TRBJ1-6	14
CSASRDTYYEQYF	TGCAGTGCTAGCCGGGACACCTACTACGAGCAGTACTTC	.	.	TRBV20-1	TRBJ2-7	13
CASSLVKTGPSPYEQYF	TGTGCCAGCAGCTTAGTTAAGACAGGTCCTTCCCCCTACGAGCAGTACTTC	.	.	TRBV7-9	TRBJ2-7	17
CSAPRGGSSYNEQFF	TGCAGTGCTCCCCGGGGGGGCAGCTCCTACAATGAGCAGTTCTTC	TRBD2	many	TRBV20-1	TRBJ2-1	15
CSVRRQGIEKLFF	TGCAGCGTGCGAAGACAGGGCATTGAAAAACTGTTTTTT	TRBD1	.	TRBV29-1	TRBJ1-4	13
CSAREWDAGVSGANVLTF	TGCAGTGCTAGAGAGTGGGACGCGGGCGTATCCGGGGCCAACGTCCTGACTTTC	.	few	TRBV20-1	TRBJ2-6	18
CASSPRAGAARETQYF	TGTGCCAGCAGCCCACGAGCGGGGGCAGCCCGAGAGACCCAGTACTTC	TRBD2	.	TRBV5-6	TRBJ2-5	16
CASTQGRGNEQFF	TGTGCCAGCACCCAGGGTCGCGGCAATGAGCAGTTCTTC	.	.	TRBV28	TRBJ2-1	13
CASAWDATKTQYF	TGTGCCAGCGCCTGGGACGCAACGAAGACCCAGTACTTC	.	.	TRBV27	TRBJ2-5	13
CASSFIDTSNQPQHF	TGTGCCAGCAGTTTTATAGATACTAGCAATCAGCCCCAGCATTTT	.	.	TRBV28	TRBJ1-5	15
CAISESTGGETQYF	TGTGCCATCAGTGAGTCGACAGGGGGGGAGACCCAGTACTTC	TRBD1	.	TRBV10-3	TRBJ2-5	14
CASSPPGPQVRYNEQFF	TGTGCCAGCAGCCCACCCGGTCCCCAGGTTAGATACAATGAGCAGTTCTTC	.	once	TRBV11-1	TRBJ2-1	17
CSAREGGGQPQHF	TGCAGTGCTAGAGAGGGGGGCGGACAGCCCCAGCATTTT	.	few	TRBV20-1	TRBJ1-5	13
CASSADRFNNSPLHF	TGCGCCAGCAGCGCGGACAGGTTTAATAATTCACCCCTCCACTTT	TRBD1	few	TRBV5-1	TRBJ1-6	15
CASSLVDKGGRNEQFF	TGTGCCAGCAGCTTAGTTGACAAGGGCGGACGCAATGAGCAGTTCTTC	.	.	TRBV7-2	TRBJ2-1	16
CASSREGVNYEQYF	TGTGCCAGCAGTCGGGAGGGGGTAAATTACGAGCAGTACTTC	TRBD2	few	TRBV6-2/TRBV6-3	TRBJ2-7	14
CASRWTAGVTDTQYF	TGCGCCAGCAGATGGACGGCGGGTGTGACAGATACGCAGTATTTT	.	.	TRBV5-1	TRBJ2-3	15
CSTINRDNYGYTF	TGCAGTACTATAAACAGGGACAACTATGGCTACACCTTC	.	.	TRBV20-1	TRBJ1-2	13
CASSLDRYGEQYF	TGTGCCAGCAGTTTAGACCGGTACGGCGAGCAGTACTTC	.	.	TRBV27	TRBJ2-7	13
CSARVGTGGMNTQYF	TGCAGTGCTAGAGTGGGGACAGGGGGCATGAATACGCAGTATTTT	TRBD1	.	TRBV20-1	TRBJ2-3	15
CASSPVGRTNTEAFF	TGCGCCAGCAGCCCTGTGGGCCGGACGAACACTGAAGCTTTCTTT	.	.	TRBV5-1	TRBJ1-1	15
CASSYFIKGPNYGYTF	TGTGCCAGCAGTTACTTCATAAAAGGCCCTAACTATGGCTACACCTTC	.	.	TRBV6-5	TRBJ1-2	16
CATSDPPGGLRSYNEQFF	TGTGCCACCAGTGATCCCCCGGGGGGGCTACGCTCCTACAATGAGCAGTTCTTC	TRBD2	.	TRBV24-1	TRBJ2-1	18
CSADRQGRSNEQFF	TGCAGTGCCGATAGACAGGGGCGATCAAATGAGCAGTTCTTC	TRBD1	.	TRBV20-1	TRBJ2-1	14
CASSVAGGRNQPQHF	TGTGCCAGCAGCGTCGCCGGGGGAAGGAATCAGCCCCAGCATTTT	.	.	TRBV7-2	TRBJ1-5	15
CASSPLSNPTEAFF	TGTGCCAGCAGCCCACTCAGTAACCCGACTGAAGCTTTCTTT	.	.	TRBV13	TRBJ1-1	14